This TCR beta chain was captured in a study of Graves' ophthalmopathy and Graves' hyperthyroidism (dated by TCRdb to 2016 to 2019). Describing the broader study: Peripheral blood was collected at initial diagnosis, prior to any treatment. The study used signatures of the TCR beta repertoire to tell Graves' ophthalmopathy apart from Graves' hyperthyroidism and to predict which patients would progress to ophthalmopathy. In total, 135 blood samples were TCR-sequenced: approximately 40 ophthalmopathy, some 75 hyperthyroidism and some 17 hyperthyroidism-to-ophthalmopathy patients. To explore V-J signatures that distinguish ophthalmopathy from hyperthyroidism, a discovery set of about a hundred patients was enrolled, made up of 43 with ophthalmopathy and around 60 with stable hyperthyroidism. The independent validation cohort included approximately 19 hyperthyroidism patients plus 17 patients who later progressed from hyperthyroidism to ophthalmopathy. In about six hyperthyroidism patients, the T-cell repertoires found in thyroid tissue were compared with those found in blood. Following sampling, methimazole starting at 30 mg daily was administered to hyperthyroidism patients, and high-dose intravenous methylprednisolone was administered to ophthalmopathy patients. The roughly 94 discovery patients were randomly divided into training and test sets at a 7:3 ratio. Study-wide findings and limitations: In validation, the model predicted ophthalmopathy progression with more than 70% sensitivity and 72.22% specificity; approximately 12 predicted patients were CT-confirmed with GO in a median of approximately 6.5 months. Among expanded thyroid clonotypes with frequency above 0.001, most also showed up in blood, which suggests that blood repertoires may reflect the thyroid immune response. No statistical method was used to set the sample size in advance, and the investigators knew which group each participant was assigned to. The 13-signature model separated ophthalmopathy from stable hyperthyroidism with approximately 90% sensitivity and roughly 84% specificity in cross-validation, and 80%/75% in the test set.

This clonotype was detected ten times or more. Which antigen it targets is not known. No much larger clonotype is one base removed from it; base qualities were not supplied. There are 15 amino acids in the CDR3, from cysteine to phenylalanine inclusive. Just the 45-base CDR3 DNA is kept, in frame starting at base 1. Via the germline V gene (reference sequence), CDR1 is SGHAT and CDR2 FQDESV. Relative to germline, V is missing 5 bases and J is missing 0 bases, with 5 bases of the junction outside any gene match. Hyperthyroidism was considered stable if no progression to ophthalmopathy occurred within 18 months of follow-up. Hyperthyroidism patients were newly diagnosed, with disease duration under 2 months, and aged 18 to 65 years. Patients with other autoimmune diseases, uncontrolled infections, pregnancy or lactation were excluded. Diagnosis relied on clinical symptoms, serum thyroxine, TRAb, thyroid ultrasound and orbital computed tomography. PBMCs were isolated from about 10 ml of fresh peripheral blood by Ficoll-Paque density gradient centrifugation. Total RNA was extracted using Trizol reagent, and RNA quality was checked on an Agilent 2100 Bioanalyzer.

TCR beta CDR3 regions were amplified from RNA transcripts for repertoire sequencing. HTBI primers and the Qiagen OneStep RT-PCR kit were used in a first-round RT-PCR, which was followed by a second-round multiplex PCR, size selection and purification. The libraries underwent paired-end sequencing with 100 bp reads on an Illumina HiSeq2000. From the authors' description of their analysis: SOAPnuke was used to process the reads, removing any read that contained adapters or uncalled bases, had a mean Phred below 15, or lacked an exact match to the constant primer or identifier. COPE v1.2.5 was used to merge the high-quality paired reads. Each unique nucleotide sequence was treated as a clonotype, and MiTCR v1.1 was used to align the clonotypes to the IMGT TRB V, D and J references. The analysis was limited to V-J combinations with a frequency above 0.0001, which together covered around 99% of the repertoires. For each V-J combination, a TCR clonal expansion and chaos score was defined as the ratio of F50 clonal expansion to chaos observed in the TCRdist matrix. Welch's t-statistics and random forest were used to reduce features to about a dozen V-J combinations, which were fed into a naive Bayes classifier. Thyroid-blood repertoire similarity was quantified with the Morisita-Horn index. Using fastp trimming at Q25 and MiXCR clonotype assembly, TCRdb reanalyzed the public sequencing data and kept in-frame beta chains. Entries are consolidated by CDR3 protein sequence, retaining the most common genes and DNA. TCRdb's processing, not the authors' own work, is the source of the V and J calls. The sample data list about 620,000 distinct CDR3 sequences, and roughly 20% of these were observed just once. The top ten clones comprise approximately 6.5% of the sample.

The sample consisted of peripheral blood. The V and J segments used are TRBV11-1 and TRBJ1-1; 8 bases in the junction line up with TRBD1. The clonotype comes from a woman younger than 35 with stable Graves' hyperthyroidism. Some clones in this sample may be carry-over from other donors' samples. Donor details come from another sample of the same person, matched by shared clones. The sequence in DNA is TGTGCCAGCAGCAAAAGACAGGGGATGAACACTGAAGCTTTCTTT. Translated, this is CASSKRQGMNTEAFF.